The rows below give T cell receptor beta chains drawn from one sample of a study of T cell responses to AZD1222 COVID-19 vaccine. Data came from immunoSEQ multiplex PCR; TCRdb stores just in-frame clones and leaves some out. Here the sample spans some 100,000 clones, about nine tenths being singletons. The specimen comprised peripheral blood, sampled on day 0 of AZD1222 vaccination. The receptors come from an adult in good health. Each CDR3 is given with its conserved first and last residue. The order of the fields is J gene, V gene, CDR3 protein.

>TRBJ2-1|TRBV4-3
CASSGLAGGNEQFF
>TRBJ1-1|TRBV20-1
CSRVGGTEAFF
>TRBJ1-2|TRBV13
CASSAATGPYGYTF
>TRBJ1-2|TRBV7-9
CASSFIQGGGYTF
>TRBJ1-1|TRBV7-9
CASSLAVVEGRTEAFF
>TRBJ1-6|TRBV27
CASSPGRTGGLSPLHF
>TRBJ2-7|TRBV3-1/TRBV3-2
CASIGTGAYEQYF
>TRBJ1-3|TRBV14
CASSQTFLTGAGNTIYF
>TRBJ2-7|TRBV27
CASSLSIQGAGYEQYF
>TRBJ2-7|TRBV2
CASSAGEVNAYEQYF
>TRBJ1-2|TRBV6-5
CATGGGGYGYTF
>TRBJ1-4|TRBV10-3
CAIGRRRDREEKLFF
>TRBJ1-3|TRBV4-1
CASSQLGQGPGNTIYF
>TRBJ1-1|TRBV6-5
CASMPDRVNTEAFF
>TRBJ1-1|TRBV15
CATSTRTGRTEAFF
>TRBJ1-1|TRBV6-5
CASSPDLWVAFF
>TRBJ2-5|TRBV7-8
CASRTGRVWETQYF
>TRBJ2-5|TRBV5-1
CASSLGGGQETQYF
>TRBJ2-7|TRBV5-1
CASSQSGSYEQYF
>TRBJ2-2|TRBV7-2
CASLGVPGELFF
>TRBJ1-2|TRBV30
CAWSKGHRGDEYYGYTF
>TRBJ1-2|TRBV11-1
CASSLMQGLGYGYTF
>TRBJ2-3|TRBV30
CAWAGTGGGETQYF
>TRBJ1-2|TRBV4-1
CASSQESGQTGGNYGYTF
>TRBJ2-2|TRBV15
CATSTLHANTGELFF
>TRBJ2-1|TRBV7-9
CASSPVQVAGSYNEQFF
>TRBJ1-5|TRBV6-4
CASSEGGGNQPQHF
>TRBJ2-7|TRBV6-5
CASSYRPDEQYF
>TRBJ2-5|TRBV7-2
CASSMGLAGGQETQYF
>TRBJ2-1|TRBV25-1
CASSAYNEQFF
>TRBJ1-1|TRBV10-3
CAIPRGLMNTEAFF
>TRBJ1-4|TRBV19
CASRPIGITGSRDNEKLFF
>TRBJ1-5|TRBV18
CASSGQESNQPQHF
>TRBJ2-7|TRBV6-1
CASGAAGYEQYF
>TRBJ2-1|TRBV28
CASSSGTSGTNNEQFF
>TRBJ2-1|TRBV3-1/TRBV3-2
CASSQDKRGGYYNEQFF
>TRBJ2-2|TRBV9
CASSGTGEVRTGELFF
>TRBJ2-7|TRBV6-1
CASSGATSGGFGTYYEQYF
>TRBJ2-1|TRBV28
CASSRGPIEQFF
>TRBJ1-4|TRBV19
CASRPTASNEKLFF
>TRBJ2-1|TRBV4-2
CASSQDETSGVTNEQFF
>TRBJ1-1|TRBV5-1
CASSSIGQNTEAFF
>TRBJ1-2|TRBV25-1
CASTRDREGYTF
>TRBJ2-7|TRBV7-6
CASSLAGDLTYEQYF
>TRBJ1-5|TRBV27
CASSLLGANQPQHF
>TRBJ1-5|TRBV4-2
CASSQVGDQQPQHF
>TRBJ1-5|TRBV30
CAWGVGKTGESNQPQHF
>TRBJ1-4|TRBV28
CASRPPTKRELFF
>TRBJ2-3|TRBV7-2
CASSPSLVQAEGVF